These 12 T cell receptor beta chains came from one sample sequenced in a study of cytomegalovirus exposure and HLA in healthy donors (dated by TCRdb to 2016 to 2017). The protocol used for the library was the immunoSEQ multiplex PCR assay. TCRdb re-hosts the immuneACCESS table, in-frame sequences only. Its copies lack some clones; in the studies checked, an unresolved V gene accounts for under half of them, and the cause for the rest is not known. A total of approximately 100,000 clones appear in this sample, roughly 92% of them only once. The ten largest clones take up 1% to 1.4% of the sample. Sample: PBMCs. The receptors come from a woman in her twenties or thirties in good health and CMV-seropositive.

The chain carries TRBV7-8 and TRBJ2-2, with 7 bases aligning to TRBD1. Germline V gives CDR1 SGHVS, CDR2 FQNEAQ. V gave up 4 bases and J gave up 7 bases; unmatched junction bases: 9. The length of the CDR3 is 15 residues. DNA for the CDR3: TGTGCCAGCAGCTCCCGACAGGGAAAAGGCGGGGAGCTGTTTTTT. This encodes CASSSRQGKGGELFF.

This clone was seen just once. The chain links TRBV9 to TRBJ1-3; 8 bases are shared with TRBD1. The CDR3 contains 17 residues. The J segment lost 0 bases and the V segment lost 3 bases, leaving 8 bases of the junction unmatched. The germline gives CDR1 SGDLS, CDR2 YYNGEE. The DNA of the CDR3 is TGTGCCAGCAGCGCCGGGACAGGACCGTTCTCTGGAAACACCATATATTTT. This codes for CASSAGTGPFSGNTIYF.

The V gene is TRBV6-1, the J gene TRBJ1-1; 7 bases line up with TRBD1. CDR3 length equals 14 residues. Germline CDR1 reads MNHNS; CDR2 reads SASEGT. Unmatched junction bases numbered 4, after V lost 5 bases and J lost 1 base. DNA for the CDR3: TGTGCCAGCAGTCGGACAGGTACGAACACTGAAGCTTTCTTT. It encodes CASSRTGTNTEAFF.

The chain is built from TRBV21-1 and TRBJ2-7; the listed D gene, TRBD2, was not tested against the DNA. TRBV21-1 is classified as a pseudogene. The CDR3 is 20 residues long. CDR3: CASSKPRSSGGRLGYYEQYF. The CDR3 DNA reads TGTGCCAGCAGCAAACCGCGCTCTAGCGGGGGACGCCTGGGGTACTACGAGCAGTACTTC.

This clone was counted a single time. The chain combines TRBV4-1 with TRBJ1-1, with 9 bases identical to TRBD1. The junction had 4 bases not matched to a gene; V was cut back by 0 bases and J by 5 bases. This CDR3 contains 15 residues. Germline CDR1 and CDR2: MGHRA and YSYEKL. This CDR3 reads CASSQEKDRGTEAFF. Here the CDR3 DNA reads TGCGCCAGCAGCCAAGAGAAGGACAGGGGAACTGAAGCTTTCTTT.

V is TRBV4-3 and J is TRBJ2-7, with D hard to call. This CDR3 comprises 13 residues. Germline-derived CDR1 and CDR2 are LGHNA and YSLEER. Trimming stripped 0 bases from V and 4 bases from J, with 7 bases between. The CDR3 nucleotides read TGCGCCAGCAGCCAAGATCGTCAGTACGAGCAGTACTTC. It yields the protein CASSQDRQYEQYF.

The chain is built from TRBV12-5 and TRBJ2-3; D not resolved. The CDR3 sequence is 12 residues long. In germline, CDR1 is LGHNT, CDR2 FRNRAP. Trimming took 7 bases from V and 6 from J, leaving 11 bases between them. CDR3 DNA sequence: TGTGCTAGTGCTGGCAATCTGGATACGCAGTATTTT. Its translation is CASAGNLDTQYF.

The V and J genes are TRBV7-9 and TRBJ1-2; tentatively, D is TRBD1 (6 bases). With 5 bases removed from V and 10 bases from J, the gap between germline ends came to 14 bases. The CDR3 runs 12 residues. Germline CDR1 SEHNR, CDR2 FQNEAQ (reference sequence). The chain's CDR3 is CASSRDRQDYTF. DNA of the CDR3: TGTGCCAGCAGCCGAGACAGACAGGACTACACCTTC.

The V and J genes are TRBV30 and TRBJ1-2; TRBD1 is a possible D gene (5 bases). The V and J ends lost 4 bases and 5 bases respectively, with 14 bases between them. The length of the CDR3 is 13 residues. Germline-derived CDR1 and CDR2 are GTSNPN and SVGIG (reference sequence). The CDR3 bases are TGTGCCTGGATCCGGGGGTTCGGTTATGGCTACACCTTC. This translates into CAWIRGFGYGYTF.

In nucleotides, the CDR3 is TGTGCCAGTAGTGTAACACAGGGAACTCAGCCCCAGCATTTT. This gives the protein CASSVTQGTQPQHF. The J gene is TRBJ1-5, the V gene TRBV19, with a weak D call TRBD1 (6 bases). The CDR3 totals 14 residues. Germline V gives CDR1 LNHDA, CDR2 SQIVND (reference sequence). The V and J ends lost 5 bases and 6 bases respectively, with 14 bases between them.

The V and J genes are TRBV4-2 and TRBJ2-7; TRBD2 matches at 9 bases. With 1 base clipped from V and 4 bases from J, the junction kept 14 bases outside the gene matches. The CDR3 has 18 residues. Germline CDR1 is LGHNA and CDR2 is YNFKEQ. CDR3 nucleotide sequence: TGTGCCAGCAGCCAAGCTTCCGCTAGCGGGAAGTTTTGGTACGAGCAGTACTTC. The encoded protein is CASSQASASGKFWYEQYF.

This clone was recorded a few times. The V and J genes are TRBV19 and TRBJ1-2, with D possibly being TRBD1 (5 bases). The CDR3 contains 13 residues. Trimming left V 2 bases short and J 8 bases short, with 12 bases between. Per germline, CDR1 LNHDA and CDR2 SQIVND (reference sequence). The DNA for the CDR3 is TGTGCCAGTAGTATAACAGGAGGGGACGGCTACACCTTC. Its translation is CASSITGGDGYTF.